The T cell receptor beta chain described here comes from a study of blood T cell repertoires in COVID-19. Overall study context: The study drew acute and convalescent COVID-19 samples from the United States, Italy and Spain. T cells, B-cell-depleted T cells, or PBMCs supplied cDNA or gDNA.

Authors' data handling: It was from reference gene primer amplification that nucleated cell counts were estimated. The repertoire was sequenced with immunoSEQ multiplex PCR; TCRdb's copy has only in-frame clones and lacks some. V and J calls and clone size are as listed in that table; D and trimming were resolved from the DNA. This sample yields roughly 300,000 clones, of which about 89% are seen a single time; roughly 7.1% belongs to the top ten. V was clipped by 6 bases and J by 3 bases, with 6 bases between them. The CDR3 runs to 11 residues. CDR1 is MDHEN and CDR2 is SYDVKM in the germline V gene.

The chain carries TRBV28 and TRBJ2-7; the D is unclear. Sequencing input: peripheral blood. The clonotype originates from a woman in her forties or fifties who had recovered from COVID-19. The DNA for the CDR3 is TGTGCCAGCAGCCCCCACTACGAGCAGTACTTC. The encoded protein is CASSPHYEQYF.